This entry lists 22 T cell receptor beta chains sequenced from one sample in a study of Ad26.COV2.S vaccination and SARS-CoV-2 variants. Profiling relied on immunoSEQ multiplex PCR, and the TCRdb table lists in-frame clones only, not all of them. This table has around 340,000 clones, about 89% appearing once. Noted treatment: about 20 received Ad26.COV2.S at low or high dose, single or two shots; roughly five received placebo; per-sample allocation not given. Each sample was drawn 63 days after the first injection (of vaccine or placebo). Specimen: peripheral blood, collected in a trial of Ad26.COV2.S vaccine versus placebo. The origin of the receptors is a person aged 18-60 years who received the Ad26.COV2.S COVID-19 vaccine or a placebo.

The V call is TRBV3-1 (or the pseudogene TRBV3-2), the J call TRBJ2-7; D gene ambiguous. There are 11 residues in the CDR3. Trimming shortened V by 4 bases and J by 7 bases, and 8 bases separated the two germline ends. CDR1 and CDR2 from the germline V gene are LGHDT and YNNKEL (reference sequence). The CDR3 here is CASSRQTEQYF. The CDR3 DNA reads TGTGCCAGCAGCCGCCAGACGGAGCAGTACTTC.

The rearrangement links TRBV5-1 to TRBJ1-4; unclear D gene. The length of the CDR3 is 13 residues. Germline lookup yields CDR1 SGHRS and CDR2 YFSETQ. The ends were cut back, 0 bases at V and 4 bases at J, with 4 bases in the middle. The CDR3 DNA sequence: TGCGCCAGCAGCTTGGGGTATAATGAAAAACTGTTTTTT. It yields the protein CASSLGYNEKLFF.

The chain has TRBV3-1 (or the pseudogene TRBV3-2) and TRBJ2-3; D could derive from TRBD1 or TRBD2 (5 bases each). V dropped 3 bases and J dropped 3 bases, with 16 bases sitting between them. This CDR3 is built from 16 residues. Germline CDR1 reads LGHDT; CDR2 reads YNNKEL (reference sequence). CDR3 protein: CASSQAGTLGTDTQYF. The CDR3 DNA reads TGTGCCAGCAGCCAGGCCGGGACCCTAGGGACAGATACGCAGTATTTT.

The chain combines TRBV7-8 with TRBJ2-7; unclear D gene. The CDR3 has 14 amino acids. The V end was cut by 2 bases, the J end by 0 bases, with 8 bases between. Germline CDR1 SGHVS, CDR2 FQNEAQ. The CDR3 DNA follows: TGTGCCAGCAGCTTATACGGCGGCTCCTACGAGCAGTACTTC. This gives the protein CASSLYGGSYEQYF. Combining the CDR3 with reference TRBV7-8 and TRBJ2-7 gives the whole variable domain GAGVSQSPRYKVAKRGQDVALRCDPISGHVSLFWYQQALGQGPEFLTYFQNEAQLDKSGLPSDRFFAERPEGSVSTLKIQRTQQEDSAVYLCASSLYGGSYEQYFGPGTRLTVT.

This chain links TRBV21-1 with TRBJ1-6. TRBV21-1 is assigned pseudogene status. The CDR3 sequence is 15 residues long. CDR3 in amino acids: CAIITPSGYNSPLHF. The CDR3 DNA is TGTGCCATCATCACCCCGTCGGGGTATAATTCACCCCTCCACTTT.

The CDR3 region has the DNA TGTGCCAGTAGTATTGTTTATGGGGGGCGAAGTGGAAACACCATATATTTT. Translation gives CASSIVYGGRSGNTIYF. V usage is TRBV19 and J usage is TRBJ1-3; tentative D call: TRBD1 (6 bases). The CDR3 loop spans 17 amino acids. Germline CDR1 reads LNHDA; CDR2 reads SQIVND (reference sequence). Trimming removed 3 bases at V and 3 bases at J, with 18 bases between.

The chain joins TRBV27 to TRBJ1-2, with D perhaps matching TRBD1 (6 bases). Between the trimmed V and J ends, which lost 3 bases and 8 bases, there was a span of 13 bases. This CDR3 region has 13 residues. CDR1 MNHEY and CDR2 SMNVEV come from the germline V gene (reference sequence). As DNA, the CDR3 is TGTGCCAGCAGTTTTTCACAGGGCTACGGCTACACCTTC. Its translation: CASSFSQGYGYTF.

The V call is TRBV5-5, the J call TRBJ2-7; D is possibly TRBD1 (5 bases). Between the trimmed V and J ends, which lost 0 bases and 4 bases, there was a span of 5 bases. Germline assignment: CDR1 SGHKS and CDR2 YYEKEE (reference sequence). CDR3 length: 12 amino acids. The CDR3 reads CASSLGQYEQYF. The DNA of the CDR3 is TGTGCCAGCAGCTTGGGACAGTACGAGCAGTACTTC.

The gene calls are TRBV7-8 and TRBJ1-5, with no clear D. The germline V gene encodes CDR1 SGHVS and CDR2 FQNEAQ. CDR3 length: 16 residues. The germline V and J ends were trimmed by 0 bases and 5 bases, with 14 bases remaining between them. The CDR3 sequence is CASSLAARNSYQPQHF. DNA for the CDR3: TGTGCCAGCAGCTTAGCGGCCCGGAACTCCTATCAGCCCCAGCATTTT.

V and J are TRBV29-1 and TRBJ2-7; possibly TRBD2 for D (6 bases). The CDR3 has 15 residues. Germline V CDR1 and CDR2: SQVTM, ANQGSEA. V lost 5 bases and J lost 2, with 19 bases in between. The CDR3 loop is CSVQGRAGLAYEQYF. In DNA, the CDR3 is TGCAGCGTTCAAGGACGGGCGGGACTGGCCTACGAGCAGTACTTC.

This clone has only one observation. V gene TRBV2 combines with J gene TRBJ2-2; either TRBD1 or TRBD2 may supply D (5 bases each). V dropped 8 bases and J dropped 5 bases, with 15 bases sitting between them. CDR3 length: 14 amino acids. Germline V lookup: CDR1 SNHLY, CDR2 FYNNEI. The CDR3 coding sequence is TGTGCCAGCCTCCGGAGAGGGGTGACCGGGGAGCTGTTTTTT. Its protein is CASLRRGVTGELFF.

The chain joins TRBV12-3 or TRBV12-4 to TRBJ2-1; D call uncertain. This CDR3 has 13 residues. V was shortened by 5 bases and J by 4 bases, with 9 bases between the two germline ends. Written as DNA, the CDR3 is TGTGCCAGCAGTATCGGAAGATACAATGAGCAGTTCTTC. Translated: CASSIGRYNEQFF.

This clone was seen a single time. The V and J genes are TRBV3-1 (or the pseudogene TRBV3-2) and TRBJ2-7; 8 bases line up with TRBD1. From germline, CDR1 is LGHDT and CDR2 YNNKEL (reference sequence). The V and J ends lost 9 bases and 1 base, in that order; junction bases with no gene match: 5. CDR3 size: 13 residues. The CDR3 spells CARTGVGSYEQYF. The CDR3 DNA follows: TGTGCCAGGACAGGGGTTGGGTCCTACGAGCAGTACTTC.

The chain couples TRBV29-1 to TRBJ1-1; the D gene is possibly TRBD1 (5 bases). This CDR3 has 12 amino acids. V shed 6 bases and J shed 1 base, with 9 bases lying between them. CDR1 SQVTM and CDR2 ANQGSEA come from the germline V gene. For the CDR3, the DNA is TGCAGCGTCGCTAGGGGGAACACTGAAGCTTTCTTT. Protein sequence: CSVARGNTEAFF.

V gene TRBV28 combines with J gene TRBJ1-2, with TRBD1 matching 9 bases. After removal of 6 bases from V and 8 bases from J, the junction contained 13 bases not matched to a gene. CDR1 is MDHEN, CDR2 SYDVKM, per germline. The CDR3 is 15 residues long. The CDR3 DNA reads TGTGCCAGCAGGTTCCCGGGACAGGGTCGGGAGGGCTACACCTTC. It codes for CASRFPGQGREGYTF.

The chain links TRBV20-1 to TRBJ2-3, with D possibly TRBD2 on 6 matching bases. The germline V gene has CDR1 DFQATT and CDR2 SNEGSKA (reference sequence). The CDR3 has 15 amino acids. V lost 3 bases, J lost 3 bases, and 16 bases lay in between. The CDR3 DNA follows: TGCAGTGCTAGTTATGGCCCCGGGGGAACAGATACGCAGTATTTT. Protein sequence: CSASYGPGGTDTQYF.

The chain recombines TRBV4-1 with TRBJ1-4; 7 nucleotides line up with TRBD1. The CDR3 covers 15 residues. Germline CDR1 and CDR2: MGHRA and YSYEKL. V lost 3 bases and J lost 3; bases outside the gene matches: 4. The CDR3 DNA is TGCGCCAGCAGCCAGACAGGGTATGCTAATGAAAAACTGTTTTTT. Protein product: CASSQTGYANEKLFF.

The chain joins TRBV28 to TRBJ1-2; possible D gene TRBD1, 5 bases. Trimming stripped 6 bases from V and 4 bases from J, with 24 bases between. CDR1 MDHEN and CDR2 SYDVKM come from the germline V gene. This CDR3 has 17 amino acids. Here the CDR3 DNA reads TGTGCCAGCAGCCCAAACGGGGTCAGTACCGGGGGCTATGGCTACACCTTC. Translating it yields CASSPNGVSTGGYGYTF.

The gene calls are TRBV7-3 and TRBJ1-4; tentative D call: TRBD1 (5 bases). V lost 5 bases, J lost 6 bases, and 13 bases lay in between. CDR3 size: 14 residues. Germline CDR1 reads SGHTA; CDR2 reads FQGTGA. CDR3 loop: CASSAGSEDEKLFF. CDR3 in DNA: TGTGCCAGCAGCGCAGGGTCGGAGGATGAAAAACTGTTTTTT.

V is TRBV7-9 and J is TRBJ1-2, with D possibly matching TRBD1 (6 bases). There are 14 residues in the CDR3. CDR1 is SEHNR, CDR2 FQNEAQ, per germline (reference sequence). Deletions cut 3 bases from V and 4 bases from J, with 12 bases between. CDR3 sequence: CASSFSGTSYGYTF. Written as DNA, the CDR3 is TGTGCCAGCAGCTTTTCCGGGACAAGCTATGGCTACACCTTC.

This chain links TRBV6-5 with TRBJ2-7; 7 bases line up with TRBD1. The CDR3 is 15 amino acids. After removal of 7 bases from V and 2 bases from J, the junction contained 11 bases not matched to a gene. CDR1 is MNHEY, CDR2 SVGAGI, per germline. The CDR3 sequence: CASNWSGDRAYEQYF. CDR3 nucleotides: TGTGCCAGCAACTGGAGTGGGGACAGAGCCTACGAGCAGTACTTC.

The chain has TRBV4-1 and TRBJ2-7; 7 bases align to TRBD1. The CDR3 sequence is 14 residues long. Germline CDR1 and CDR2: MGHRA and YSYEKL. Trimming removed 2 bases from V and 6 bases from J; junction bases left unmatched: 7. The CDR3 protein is CASSQTGVVSEQYF. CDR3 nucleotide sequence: TGCGCCAGCAGCCAAACAGGGGTTGTCTCCGAGCAGTACTTC.